Sequencing of this T cell receptor (beta chain) was carried out in a study of T cell changes during pregnancy in multiple sclerosis. The data were produced by immunoSEQ multiplex PCR, yet TCRdb's version contains in-frame clones alone and is incomplete. The sample has approximately 50,000 clones, roughly 94% seen once. This CDR3 spans 15 amino acids. V was trimmed by 0 bases and J by 7 bases, leaving 14 bases between them. The germline gives CDR1 SGHKS, CDR2 YYEKEE (reference sequence). The receptor's source is a female donor with multiple sclerosis, enrolled in a pregnancy study. The chain carries TRBV5-5 and TRBJ1-5; D ambiguous. The sample was CD4+ T cells from peripheral blood mononuclear cells, taken in the third trimester of pregnancy. The CDR3 here is CASSLAVGVGQPQHF. The CDR3 bases are TGTGCCAGCAGCTTGGCCGTCGGGGTCGGGCAGCCCCAGCATTTT.